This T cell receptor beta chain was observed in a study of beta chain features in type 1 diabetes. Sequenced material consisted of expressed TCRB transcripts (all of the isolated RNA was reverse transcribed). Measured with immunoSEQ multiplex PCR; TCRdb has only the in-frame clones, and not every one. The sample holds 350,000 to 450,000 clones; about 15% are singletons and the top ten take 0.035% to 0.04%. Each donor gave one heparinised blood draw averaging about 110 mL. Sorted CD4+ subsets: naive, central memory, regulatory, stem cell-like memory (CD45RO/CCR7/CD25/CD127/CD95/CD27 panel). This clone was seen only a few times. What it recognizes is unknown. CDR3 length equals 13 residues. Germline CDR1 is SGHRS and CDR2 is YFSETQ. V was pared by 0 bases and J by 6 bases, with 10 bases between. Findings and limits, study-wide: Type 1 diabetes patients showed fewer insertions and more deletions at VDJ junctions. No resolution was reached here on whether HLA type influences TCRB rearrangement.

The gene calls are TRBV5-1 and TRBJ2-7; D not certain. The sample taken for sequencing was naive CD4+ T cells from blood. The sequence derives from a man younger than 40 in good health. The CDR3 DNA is TGCGCCAGCAGCTTGGTGGTAATGGGCGAGCAGTACTTC. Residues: CASSLVVMGEQYF.